One and the same sample provided the 15 T cell receptor beta chains below, sequenced in a study of OX40 agonist ivuxolimab in advanced cancers. TCRdb's table, derived via immunoSEQ multiplex PCR, lists solely in-frame clones and lacks some. This sample has under 60,000 clones; roughly 90% occur once, and the top ten carry about 5.1%. The sample in question was CD4+ or CD8+ T cells sorted from blood, obtained in a trial of the OX40 agonist ivuxolimab. The receptors come from an adult with an advanced solid tumor such as melanoma, head and neck, liver or kidney cancer.

The rearrangement links TRBV7-2 to TRBJ2-3; D gene uncertain. Germline assignment: CDR1 SGHTA and CDR2 FQGNSA. This CDR3 spans 14 amino acids. V lost 2 bases and J 3 bases, leaving 9 bases between the germline ends. Here the CDR3 reads CASSLNSQTDTQYF. The CDR3 DNA reads as TGTGCCAGCAGCTTAAATTCCCAGACAGATACGCAGTATTTT.

The chain uses TRBV1 and TRBJ2-1. TRBV1 is flagged as a pseudogene. This CDR3 region has 18 residues. The CDR3 loop reads CTSSRAGGELGSYNEQFF. DNA of the CDR3: TGCACCAGCAGCCGGGCCGGGGGCGAGTTAGGCTCCTACAATGAGCAGTTCTTC.

This chain uses TRBV6-1 with TRBJ2-7; the D is unclear. Germline CDR1 MNHNS, CDR2 SASEGT. V lost 3 bases and J lost 6, with 6 bases in between. CDR3 size: 11 residues. The CDR3 here is CASSDPREQYF. The DNA of the CDR3 is TGTGCCAGCAGTGATCCCCGCGAGCAGTACTTC.

The chain recombines TRBV6-5 with TRBJ1-1; D gene unclear. The V gene's germline CDR1 is MNHEY and CDR2 SVGAGI. Trimming left V 8 bases short and J 3 bases short, with 7 bases between. This CDR3 spans 11 amino acids. The CDR3 sequence is CASCGDTEAFF. CDR3 sequence (DNA): TGTGCCAGCTGTGGGGACACTGAAGCTTTCTTT.

V gene TRBV19 combines with J gene TRBJ2-1; D perhaps matches TRBD2 (6 bases). Germline V gene data show CDR1 as LNHDA and CDR2 as SQIVND (reference sequence). CDR3 size: 14 residues. V dropped 4 bases and J dropped 4 bases, with 11 bases sitting between them. The CDR3 reads CASSSSGPYNEQFF. The CDR3 nucleotides read TGTGCCAGTAGTAGTAGCGGTCCTTACAATGAGCAGTTCTTC.

The chain has TRBV30 and TRBJ1-4; D unclear. The V gene's germline CDR1 is GTSNPN and CDR2 SVGIG (reference sequence). Deletions cut 5 bases from V and 2 bases from J, with 3 bases between. The CDR3 is 11 amino acids. The CDR3 loop reads CAWWTNEKLFF. The DNA for the CDR3 is TGTGCCTGGTGGACTAATGAAAAACTGTTTTTT.

The rearrangement links TRBV11-2 to TRBJ1-1; D remains unclear. CDR3 length: 13 residues. Trimming stripped 1 base from V and 2 bases from J, with 5 bases between. Germline V gives CDR1 SGHAT, CDR2 FQNNGV. The CDR3 is CASSLASNTEAFF. The CDR3, as DNA: TGTGCCAGCAGCTTAGCCAGCAACACTGAAGCTTTCTTT. Together with reference TRBV11-2 and TRBJ1-1, the CDR3 gives the full variable domain: EAGVAQSPRYKIIEKRQSVAFWCNPISGHATLYWYQQILGQGPKLLIQFQNNGVVDDSQLPKDRFSAERLKGVDSTLKIQPAKLEDSAVYLCASSLASNTEAFFGQGTRLTVV.

This clone was seen only once. DNA of the CDR3: TGTGCCAGCAGTGGGGGCACCGGGGAGCTGTTTTTT. Its protein is CASSGGTGELFF. This chain links TRBV21-1 with TRBJ2-2. TRBV21-1 is recorded as a pseudogene. The CDR3 loop spans 12 amino acids.

The rearrangement links TRBV4-2 to TRBJ2-1; D remains ambiguous. CDR3 length: 16 residues. V gave up 0 bases and J gave up 5 bases, with 14 bases separating them. The germline V gene has CDR1 LGHNA and CDR2 YNFKEQ. The chain's CDR3 is CASSQDRFGPDNEQFF. Written as DNA, the CDR3 is TGTGCCAGCAGCCAAGATCGGTTCGGCCCCGACAATGAGCAGTTCTTC.

This clone has more than one count but fewer than ten. CDR3 loop: CASSRTAGGYTGELFF. The CDR3 nucleotides are TGTGCCAGTAGTAGGACCGCGGGAGGGTACACCGGGGAGCTGTTTTTT. The chain carries TRBV19 and TRBJ2-2; 9 bases align to TRBD2. CDR3 length equals 16 residues. The germline V gene has CDR1 LNHDA and CDR2 SQIVND (reference sequence). V was clipped by 4 bases and J by 3 bases; unmatched bases: 6.

The chain recombines TRBV6-1 with TRBJ1-2; weak D call: TRBD1 (6 bases). Trimming shortened V by 6 bases and J by 2 bases, and 10 bases separated the two germline ends. The CDR3 spans 13 residues. CDR1 and CDR2 (germline): MNHNS, SASEGT. The DNA of the CDR3 is TGTGCCAGCAGCAACAGGGAAAACTATGGCTACACCTTC. Its translation is CASSNRENYGYTF.

There are a few counts of this clone. This sample also contains other DNA sequences that code for the same CDR3. This chain links TRBV18 with TRBJ2-1; D unclear. CDR3 length equals 13 residues. Trimming pared 6 bases from V and 5 bases from J, leaving 11 bases between. In germline, CDR1 is KGHSH, CDR2 LQKENI. The CDR3 region is CASSPRKDNEQFF. The CDR3 coding sequence is TGTGCCAGCTCCCCTAGGAAGGACAATGAGCAGTTCTTC.

This clone was found once. V is TRBV6-5 and J is TRBJ2-5; 8 nucleotides agree with TRBD1. J lost 4 bases, V lost 6 bases, and 1 base had no gene match. The CDR3 sequence is 12 residues long. Per the germline V gene, CDR1 is MNHEY and CDR2 is SVGAGI. Written as DNA, the CDR3 is TGTGCCAGCAGGACAGGGGTAGAGACCCAGTACTTC. This encodes CASRTGVETQYF.

The rearrangement joins TRBV7-6 to TRBJ2-7; the D is unclear. Germline CDR1 is SGHVS and CDR2 is FNYEAQ. Trimming shortened V by 6 bases and J by 4 bases, and 13 bases separated the two germline ends. The CDR3 consists of 13 residues. For the CDR3, the DNA is TGTGCCAGCAGTAAGACAAATGGTTACGAGCAGTACTTC. Translation gives CASSKTNGYEQYF.

The chain recombines TRBV11-1 with TRBJ1-1, with unresolved D. CDR3 length: 15 residues. CDR1 is SGHAT, CDR2 FQDESV, per germline (reference sequence). V lost 5 bases and J lost 4, with 17 bases in between. This CDR3 is CASSPPVGRATEAFF. DNA for the CDR3: TGTGCCAGCAGCCCCCCCGTCGGTAGGGCCACTGAAGCTTTCTTT.